A selection of T cell receptor beta chains follows, all from one sample in a study of response to subunit inactivated influenza vaccine. TCRdb recomputed calls from the RT-PCR reads with MiXCR, one row per CDR3 protein. The sample has over 150,000 distinct CDR3 sequences; roughly 10% are singletons. This specimen consisted of CD8+ T cells sorted from PBMCs, obtained roughly 24 months after vaccination. These receptors came from a man aged 45 to 70 who received an inactivated influenza vaccine. The CDR3 runs from the conserved cysteine through the conserved F or W. Each record gives: D gene, V gene, clone size, J gene, CDR3 protein, CDR3 DNA. A D gene is named only where the DNA matches it firmly. Size is omitted from some rows. Given values are once, few, many or a class for expanded clones.

TRBD2	TRBV27	few	TRBJ2-7	CASSLTSVAEQYF	TGTGCCAGCAGTTTGACTAGCGTTGCCGAGCAGTACTTC
.	TRBV5-1	few	TRBJ1-2	CASSLVSGVYGYTF	TGCGCCAGCAGCTTGGTATCAGGGGTTTATGGCTACACCTTC
.	TRBV4-2	.	TRBJ2-2	CASSQGAWNTGELFF	TGTGCCAGCAGCCAGGGGGCGTGGAACACCGGGGAGCTGTTTTTT
.	TRBV5-5	few	TRBJ2-7	CASSLGGFPYEQYF	TGTGCCAGCAGCTTGGGGGGGTTTCCCTACGAGCAGTACTTC
.	TRBV9	few	TRBJ2-1	CASSLDSAFYNEQFF	TGTGCCAGCAGCTTGGACAGTGCTTTCTACAATGAGCAGTTCTTC
TRBD2	TRBV6-5	few	TRBJ2-2	CASSFWTSGNTGELFF	TGTGCCAGCAGTTTCTGGACTAGCGGGAACACCGGGGAGCTGTTTTTT
TRBD1	TRBV29-1	many	TRBJ1-2	CSVEDVFQGEDGYTF	TGCAGCGTTGAAGATGTTTTTCAGGGGGAAGATGGCTACACCTTC
.	TRBV6-1	.	TRBJ1-1	CASSEADWTEAFF	TGTGCCAGCAGTGAAGCAGACTGGACTGAAGCTTTCTTT
TRBD1	TRBV19	.	TRBJ1-1	CASTQRQGFMNTEAFF	TGTGCCAGTACCCAAAGACAGGGTTTTATGAACACTGAAGCTTTCTTT
TRBD1	TRBV11-2	few	TRBJ2-7	CASSLAGTGSYEQYF	TGTGCCAGCAGCTTAGCGGGGACAGGGAGCTACGAGCAGTACTTC
.	TRBV7-9	.	TRBJ2-5	CAGHGAGQETQYF	TGTGCCGGTCACGGGGCGGGACAAGAGACCCAGTACTTC
TRBD2	TRBV29-1	many	TRBJ2-5	CSVDQLAGGQETQYF	TGCAGCGTTGACCAATTAGCGGGGGGGCAAGAGACCCAGTACTTC
.	TRBV6-5	.	TRBJ2-1	CASSYGGASSYNEQFF	TGTGCCAGCAGTTACGGGGGGGCGAGCTCCTACAATGAGCAGTTCTTC
TRBD1	TRBV7-8	few	TRBJ1-2	CASSYTGTGDVGYTF	TGTGCCAGCAGCTATACCGGGACAGGGGATGTTGGCTACACCTTC
TRBD2	TRBV4-1	many	TRBJ2-2	CASSQGLAGGTTGELFF	TGCGCCAGCAGCCAAGGTCTAGCGGGGGGGACCACCGGGGAGCTGTTTTTT
TRBD1	TRBV5-1	.	TRBJ1-2	CASSPRGTELYYGYTF	TGCGCCAGCAGCCCACGAGGGACAGAACTTTACTATGGCTACACCTTC
.	TRBV2	few	TRBJ1-3	CASRQRQARNTIYF	TGTGCCAGCAGGCAGCGACAGGCCCGGAACACCATATATTTT
.	TRBV2	many	TRBJ2-1	CASSDPGLFLGLF	TGTGCCAGCAGCGACCCGGGACTGTTTTTAGGGCTCTTC
.	TRBV6-2/TRBV6-3	.	TRBJ1-5	CASNDRRNQPQHF	TGTGCCAGTAACGACAGGAGAAATCAGCCCCAGCATTTT
TRBD2	TRBV5-1	few	TRBJ2-3	CASSFERGASTDTQYF	TGCGCCAGCAGCTTTGAGCGGGGGGCCAGCACAGATACGCAGTATTTT
.	TRBV11-1	.	TRBJ1-1	CASSRGMTTEAFF	TGTGCCAGCAGCCGGGGAATGACCACTGAAGCTTTCTTT
TRBD1	TRBV29-1	.	TRBJ2-5	CSVEPTGQETQYF	TGCAGCGTTGAGCCGACAGGGCAAGAGACCCAGTACTTC